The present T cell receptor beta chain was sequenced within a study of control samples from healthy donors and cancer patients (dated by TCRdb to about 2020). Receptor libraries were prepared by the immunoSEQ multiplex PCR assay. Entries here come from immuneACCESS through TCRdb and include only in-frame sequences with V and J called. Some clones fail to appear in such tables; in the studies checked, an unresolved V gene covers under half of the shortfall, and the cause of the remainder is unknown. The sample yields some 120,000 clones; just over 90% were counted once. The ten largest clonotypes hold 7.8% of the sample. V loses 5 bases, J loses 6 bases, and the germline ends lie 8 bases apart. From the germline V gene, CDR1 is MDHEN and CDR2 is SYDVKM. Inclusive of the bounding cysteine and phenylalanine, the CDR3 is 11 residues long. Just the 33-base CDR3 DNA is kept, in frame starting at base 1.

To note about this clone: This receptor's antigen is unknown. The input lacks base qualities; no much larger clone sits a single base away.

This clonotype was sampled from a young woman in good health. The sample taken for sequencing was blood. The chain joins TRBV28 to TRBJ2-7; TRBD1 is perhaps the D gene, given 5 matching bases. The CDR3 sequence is CASSQGREQYF. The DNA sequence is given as TGTGCCAGCAGTCAGGGTCGCGAGCAGTACTTC.